Shown below are 32 T cell receptor beta chains from a single sample sequenced in a study of siplizumab effects on memory and regulatory T cells. TCRdb's table, derived via immunoSEQ multiplex PCR, lists solely in-frame clones and lacks some. The sample shows about 40,000 clones, 80% to 90% of them seen only once. The sample was naive CD4+ T cells sorted from blood. Receptors were obtained from a human donor in good health.

The gene calls are TRBV6-5 and TRBJ1-2, with D perhaps TRBD1 (6 bases). Germline V gene lookup returns CDR1 MNHEY and CDR2 SVGAGI. CDR3 length: 11 amino acids. V was clipped by 7 bases and J by 12 bases, with 15 bases between them. CDR3 sequence reads: CASTSKGGHTF. In DNA form, the CDR3 reads TGTGCCAGCACCTCTAAGGGGGGACACACCTTC.

This clone came up once. The genes are TRBV5-1 and TRBJ2-2, with D tentatively TRBD1 or TRBD2 (5 bases each). This CDR3 region has 16 residues. V was pared by 5 bases and J by 2 bases, with 16 bases between. Germline CDR1 is SGHRS and CDR2 is YFSETQ. This CDR3 is CASRSEGTSNTGELFF. DNA of the CDR3: TGCGCCAGCAGGTCGGAAGGGACCTCCAACACCGGGGAGCTGTTTTTT.

The chain employs TRBV29-1 and TRBJ2-5; possibly TRBD1 or TRBD2 for D (5 bases each). From germline, CDR1 is SQVTM and CDR2 ANQGSEA. V dropped 6 bases and J dropped 5 bases, with 16 bases sitting between them. The CDR3 contains 13 residues. CDR3 DNA sequence: TGCAGCGTCGGGGACGTTAGGGGCGAGACCCAGTACTTC. The encoded protein is CSVGDVRGETQYF.

This clone was seen a single time. The chain uses TRBV11-2 and TRBJ2-7; TRBD1 agrees at 7 bases. Germline loops: CDR1 SGHAT, CDR2 FQNNGV. The length of the CDR3 is 14 residues. Trimming cost V 1 base and J 3 bases; bases outside gene matches: 3. The CDR3 DNA sequence: TGTGCCAGCAGCTTAGCGGGACAGAGCTACGAGCAGTACTTC. Translating gives CASSLAGQSYEQYF.

This chain links TRBV5-5 with TRBJ1-1, with no clear D. The V end was cut by 0 bases, the J end by 0 bases, with 18 bases between. The CDR3 consists of 18 residues. The germline V gene has CDR1 SGHKS and CDR2 YYEKEE (reference sequence). The CDR3 sequence is CASSLGPGQQPMNTEAFF. CDR3 sequence (DNA): TGTGCCAGCAGCTTGGGCCCCGGGCAGCAACCAATGAACACTGAAGCTTTCTTT.

The V gene is TRBV7-2, the J gene TRBJ2-2; TRBD2 matches at 12 bases. Germline V lookup: CDR1 SGHTA, CDR2 FQGNSA. V shed 5 bases and J 7 bases; nucleotides not matched to a gene: 8. The CDR3 has 16 amino acids. The CDR3 coding sequence is TGTGCCAGCAGCCGTTGGGGACTAGCGGGCATCGGGGAGCTGTTTTTT. Protein: CASSRWGLAGIGELFF.

The chain employs TRBV7-9 and TRBJ2-3, with 10 bases matching TRBD2. V dropped 5 bases and J dropped 5; count of bases not matched to a gene: 4. Germline V gives CDR1 SEHNR, CDR2 FQNEAQ (reference sequence). The CDR3 contains 14 residues. The CDR3 sequence is CASSDLAGVDTQYF. The CDR3 DNA reads as TGTGCCAGCAGCGATCTAGCGGGAGTAGATACGCAGTATTTT.

V usage is TRBV11-1 and J usage is TRBJ1-3; D is uncertain. The CDR3 covers 16 residues. Germline V CDR1 and CDR2: SGHAT, FQDESV (reference sequence). V was trimmed by 4 bases and J by 3 bases, leaving 16 bases between them. This CDR3 is CASSSDGPRVGNTIYF. The CDR3 DNA is TGTGCCAGCAGCTCGGACGGACCTAGGGTTGGAAACACCATATATTTT.

The V call is TRBV19, the J call TRBJ2-4; TRBD2 agrees at 9 bases. Unmatched junction bases numbered 10, after V lost 7 bases and J lost 6 bases. The CDR3 extends over 15 amino acids. The germline V gene has CDR1 LNHDA and CDR2 SQIVND (reference sequence). The CDR3 spells CASNGLASFGNIQYF. CDR3 bases: TGTGCCAGTAACGGACTAGCGTCATTTGGAAACATTCAGTACTTC.

The chain combines TRBV6-5 with TRBJ2-1, with D unclear. Germline V gene lookup returns CDR1 MNHEY and CDR2 SVGAGI. The CDR3 has 15 residues. V was shortened by 0 bases and J by 9 bases, with 15 bases between the two germline ends. The CDR3 sequence is CASSYSGLAFGEQFF. CDR3 DNA sequence: TGTGCCAGCAGTTACTCTGGGTTAGCCTTCGGTGAGCAGTTCTTC.

This chain connects TRBV25-1 to TRBJ1-2; D uncertain. V was pared by 3 bases and J by 3 bases, with 8 bases between. The CDR3 covers 13 residues. Germline CDR1 reads MGHDK; CDR2 reads SYGVNS. The CDR3 reads CASSDLTDYGYTF. CDR3 in DNA: TGTGCCAGCAGTGACCTAACGGACTATGGCTACACCTTC.

This chain links TRBV19 with TRBJ2-3; 10 nucleotides agree with TRBD2. CDR1 is LNHDA, CDR2 SQIVND, per germline (reference sequence). This CDR3 contains 13 residues. V was pared by 9 bases and J by 3 bases, with 3 bases of the junction left unmatched. The CDR3 DNA reads as TGTGCCAGCCGTAGCGGGGGGACAGATACGCAGTATTTT. Protein product: CASRSGGTDTQYF.

The chain has TRBV7-3 and TRBJ2-5, with D unresolved. The CDR3 length is 13 residues. Between the trimmed V and J ends, which lost 2 bases and 1 base, there was a span of 5 bases. CDR1 is SGHTA and CDR2 is FQGTGA in the germline V gene. The CDR3 region is CASSLVFQETQYF. The CDR3, as DNA: TGTGCCAGCAGCTTAGTCTTCCAAGAGACCCAGTACTTC.

The rearrangement links TRBV6-6 to TRBJ2-7; D is perhaps TRBD1 (5 bases). In germline, CDR1 is MNHNY, CDR2 SVGAGI (reference sequence). The CDR3 has 14 residues. V shed 6 bases and J shed 1 base, with 13 bases lying between them. As DNA, the CDR3 is TGTGCCAGCAGGGGCACAGGAACTTCCTACGAGCAGTACTTC. Its translation is CASRGTGTSYEQYF.

The gene calls are TRBV19 and TRBJ1-2; tentatively, D is TRBD1 (5 bases). Between the trimmed V and J ends, which lost 2 bases and 3 bases, there was a span of 7 bases. The CDR3 runs to 13 residues. The V gene's germline CDR1 is LNHDA and CDR2 SQIVND (reference sequence). CDR3 nucleotides: TGTGCCAGTAGTATAACAGGTGACTATGGCTACACCTTC. The encoded protein is CASSITGDYGYTF.

CDR3 in DNA: TGTGCCAGCAGCTCCAGATTTGGGGTCTCTGGGGCCAACGTCCTGACTTTC. Protein sequence: CASSSRFGVSGANVLTF. The J gene is TRBJ2-6, the V gene TRBV11-2; D call uncertain. The CDR3 extends over 17 amino acids. The germline V gene has CDR1 SGHAT and CDR2 FQNNGV. The ends were cut back, 4 bases at V and 0 bases at J, with 13 bases in the middle. The whole variable domain, filled in from reference TRBV11-2 and TRBJ2-6, reads EAGVAQSPRYKIIEKRQSVAFWCNPISGHATLYWYQQILGQGPKLLIQFQNNGVVDDSQLPKDRFSAERLKGVDSTLKIQPAKLEDSAVYLCASSSRFGVSGANVLTFGAGSRLTVL.

The V gene is TRBV9, the J gene TRBJ2-5; no clear D. CDR1 is SGDLS and CDR2 is YYNGEE in the germline V gene. The CDR3 loop spans 14 amino acids. The germline V and J ends were trimmed by 0 bases and 5 bases, with 11 bases remaining between them. The CDR3, as DNA: TGTGCCAGCAGCGTAGGTCTCGTGGGGGAGACCCAGTACTTC. Its translation: CASSVGLVGETQYF.

This clone was seen a handful of times. The chain recombines TRBV19 with TRBJ2-2, with D unresolved. Germline V gene sequence: CDR1 LNHDA, CDR2 SQIVND (reference sequence). With 5 bases removed from V and 9 bases from J, the gap between germline ends came to 16 bases. The CDR3 loop spans 14 amino acids. This chain's CDR3 is CASSLRPEVWELFF. The CDR3 DNA follows: TGTGCCAGTAGTCTAAGACCAGAGGTTTGGGAGCTGTTTTTT.

The chain employs TRBV5-1 and TRBJ2-3, with 10 nucleotides matching TRBD2. The V gene end was trimmed by 2 bases and the J gene end by 1 base; junction bases not matched to a gene: 1. The CDR3 is made up of 15 amino acids. Germline values: CDR1 SGHRS, CDR2 YFSETQ. The CDR3 reads CASSFGLAGTDTQYF. The CDR3 DNA sequence: TGCGCCAGCAGCTTTGGACTAGCGGGCACAGATACGCAGTATTTT.

This chain joins TRBV6-5 and TRBJ1-2, with D maybe TRBD1 (6 bases). This CDR3 contains 14 residues. Germline CDR1 reads MNHEY; CDR2 reads SVGAGI. Deletions cut 7 bases from V and 3 bases from J, with 15 bases between. CDR3 loop: CASKVGGRDYGYTF. In nucleotides, the CDR3 is TGTGCCAGCAAGGTGGGGGGGCGGGACTATGGCTACACCTTC.

The rearrangement links TRBV25-1 to TRBJ2-3; D is possibly TRBD2 (5 bases). Between the trimmed V and J ends, which lost 7 bases and 2 bases, there was a span of 13 bases. CDR3 length: 14 amino acids. Germline V gene lookup returns CDR1 MGHDK and CDR2 SYGVNS. CDR3 sequence: CASIAGPYTDTQYF. The CDR3 DNA follows: TGTGCCAGCATCGCGGGTCCCTACACAGATACGCAGTATTTT.

V is TRBV28 and J is TRBJ2-1; 11 nucleotides match TRBD2. The germline gives CDR1 MDHEN, CDR2 SYDVKM. Unmatched junction bases numbered 1, after V lost 2 bases and J lost 4 bases. CDR3 size: 15 residues. The CDR3 loop reads CASSLTSGGYNEQFF. CDR3 DNA sequence: TGTGCCAGCAGTTTAACTAGCGGGGGATACAATGAGCAGTTCTTC.

The chain links TRBV18 to TRBJ2-3; 12 nucleotides align to TRBD2. Germline V gene sequence: CDR1 KGHSH, CDR2 LQKENI. The J segment lost 5 bases and the V segment lost 6 bases, leaving 6 bases of the junction unmatched. The CDR3 covers 15 residues. The DNA of the CDR3 is TGTGCCAGCTCGCGACCGGGACTAGCGGGAGATACGCAGTATTTT. It encodes CASSRPGLAGDTQYF. Combining the CDR3 with reference TRBV18 and TRBJ2-3 gives the whole variable domain NAGVMQNPRHLVRRRGQEARLRCSPMKGHSHVYWYRQLPEEGLKFMVYLQKENIIDESGMPKERFSAEFPKEGPSILRIQQVVRGDSAAYFCASSRPGLAGDTQYFGPGTRLTVL.

This clone was counted once. This chain joins TRBV6-4 and TRBJ1-1; D not certain. Per germline, CDR1 MRHNA and CDR2 SNTAGT. The CDR3 consists of 15 residues. Trimming left V 0 bases short and J 1 base short, with 9 bases between. This CDR3 reads CASSDSGSWNTEAFF. The CDR3 coding sequence is TGTGCCAGCAGTGACTCCGGCAGCTGGAACACTGAAGCTTTCTTT.

V usage is TRBV6-1 and J usage is TRBJ1-4; D is undetermined. V lost 6 bases and J 7 bases, leaving 9 bases between the germline ends. The CDR3 loop spans 12 amino acids. Looked up from germline, CDR1 is MNHNS and CDR2 is SASEGT. The CDR3 sequence is CASSAPVEKLFF. The CDR3 DNA follows: TGTGCCAGCAGCGCACCGGTTGAAAAACTGTTTTTT.

The chain recombines TRBV18 with TRBJ1-5, with D tentatively TRBD1 (5 bases). V dropped 4 bases and J dropped 5 bases, with 9 bases sitting between them. There are 13 residues in the CDR3. Germline V CDR1 and CDR2: KGHSH, LQKENI. The CDR3 is CASSLDIDQPQHF. The CDR3 DNA reads as TGTGCCAGCTCACTGGACATTGATCAGCCCCAGCATTTT.

The rearrangement links TRBV19 to TRBJ1-1; D is undetermined. Trimming took off 6 bases at V and 1 base at J, with 15 bases between the two ends. The CDR3 has 15 amino acids. Germline-derived CDR1 and CDR2 are LNHDA and SQIVND (reference sequence). CDR3 amino acids: CASSTTGLQNTEAFF. The CDR3 DNA sequence: TGTGCCAGTAGCACGACCGGACTTCAGAACACTGAAGCTTTCTTT.

The chain is built from TRBV9 and TRBJ1-1; D gene unclear. The CDR3 loop spans 15 amino acids. Germline CDR1 reads SGDLS; CDR2 reads YYNGEE. V lost 0 bases and J lost 0, with 9 bases in between. The CDR3 protein is CASSVAGYMNTEAFF. The CDR3, as DNA: TGTGCCAGCAGCGTAGCTGGCTATATGAACACTGAAGCTTTCTTT. Using reference TRBV9 and TRBJ1-1 for the parts outside the CDR3, the full variable domain is DSGVTQTPKHLITATGQRVTLRCSPRSGDLSVYWYQQSLDQGLQFLIQYYNGEERAKGNILERFSAQQFPDLHSELNLSSLELGDSALYFCASSVAGYMNTEAFFGQGTRLTVV.

V usage is TRBV9 and J usage is TRBJ2-5, with D tentatively TRBD1 or TRBD2 (7 bases each). CDR3 size: 18 residues. The germline V gene encodes CDR1 SGDLS and CDR2 YYNGEE. Trimming took 4 bases from V and 2 from J, leaving 24 bases between them. The CDR3 sequence is CASSIAGGVLSGQETQYF. CDR3 DNA sequence: TGTGCCAGCAGCATTGCAGGGGGGGTTTTATCCGGTCAAGAGACCCAGTACTTC.

The genes are TRBV5-1 and TRBJ2-7; D is ambiguous. The CDR3 length is 12 residues. Trimming pared 0 bases from V and 4 bases from J, leaving 5 bases between. Germline CDR1 SGHRS, CDR2 YFSETQ. The CDR3 DNA reads as TGCGCCAGCAGCTTGGGGGATTACGAGCAGTACTTC. Encoded protein: CASSLGDYEQYF.

This chain joins TRBV9 and TRBJ2-1; TRBD2 is a possible D gene (5 bases). The V and J ends lost 3 bases and 4 bases respectively, with 14 bases between them. The CDR3 is 15 residues long. Germline V CDR1 and CDR2: SGDLS, YYNGEE. In DNA form, the CDR3 reads TGTGCCAGCAGCGAAACTAGTTCGCCATACAATGAGCAGTTCTTC. It encodes CASSETSSPYNEQFF. The variable domain in full, completed from reference TRBV9 and TRBJ2-1, reads DSGVTQTPKHLITATGQRVTLRCSPRSGDLSVYWYQQSLDQGLQFLIQYYNGEERAKGNILERFSAQQFPDLHSELNLSSLELGDSALYFCASSETSSPYNEQFFGPGTRLTVL.

The gene calls are TRBV5-6 and TRBJ1-2; D gene ambiguous. Trimming removed 4 bases at V and 4 bases at J, with 17 bases between. CDR1 and CDR2 (germline): SGHDT, YYEEEE. This CDR3 region has 15 residues. CDR3 DNA: TGTGCCAGCAGCCTCGACTACTCGAGCCCCTATGGCTACACCTTC. It codes for CASSLDYSSPYGYTF.